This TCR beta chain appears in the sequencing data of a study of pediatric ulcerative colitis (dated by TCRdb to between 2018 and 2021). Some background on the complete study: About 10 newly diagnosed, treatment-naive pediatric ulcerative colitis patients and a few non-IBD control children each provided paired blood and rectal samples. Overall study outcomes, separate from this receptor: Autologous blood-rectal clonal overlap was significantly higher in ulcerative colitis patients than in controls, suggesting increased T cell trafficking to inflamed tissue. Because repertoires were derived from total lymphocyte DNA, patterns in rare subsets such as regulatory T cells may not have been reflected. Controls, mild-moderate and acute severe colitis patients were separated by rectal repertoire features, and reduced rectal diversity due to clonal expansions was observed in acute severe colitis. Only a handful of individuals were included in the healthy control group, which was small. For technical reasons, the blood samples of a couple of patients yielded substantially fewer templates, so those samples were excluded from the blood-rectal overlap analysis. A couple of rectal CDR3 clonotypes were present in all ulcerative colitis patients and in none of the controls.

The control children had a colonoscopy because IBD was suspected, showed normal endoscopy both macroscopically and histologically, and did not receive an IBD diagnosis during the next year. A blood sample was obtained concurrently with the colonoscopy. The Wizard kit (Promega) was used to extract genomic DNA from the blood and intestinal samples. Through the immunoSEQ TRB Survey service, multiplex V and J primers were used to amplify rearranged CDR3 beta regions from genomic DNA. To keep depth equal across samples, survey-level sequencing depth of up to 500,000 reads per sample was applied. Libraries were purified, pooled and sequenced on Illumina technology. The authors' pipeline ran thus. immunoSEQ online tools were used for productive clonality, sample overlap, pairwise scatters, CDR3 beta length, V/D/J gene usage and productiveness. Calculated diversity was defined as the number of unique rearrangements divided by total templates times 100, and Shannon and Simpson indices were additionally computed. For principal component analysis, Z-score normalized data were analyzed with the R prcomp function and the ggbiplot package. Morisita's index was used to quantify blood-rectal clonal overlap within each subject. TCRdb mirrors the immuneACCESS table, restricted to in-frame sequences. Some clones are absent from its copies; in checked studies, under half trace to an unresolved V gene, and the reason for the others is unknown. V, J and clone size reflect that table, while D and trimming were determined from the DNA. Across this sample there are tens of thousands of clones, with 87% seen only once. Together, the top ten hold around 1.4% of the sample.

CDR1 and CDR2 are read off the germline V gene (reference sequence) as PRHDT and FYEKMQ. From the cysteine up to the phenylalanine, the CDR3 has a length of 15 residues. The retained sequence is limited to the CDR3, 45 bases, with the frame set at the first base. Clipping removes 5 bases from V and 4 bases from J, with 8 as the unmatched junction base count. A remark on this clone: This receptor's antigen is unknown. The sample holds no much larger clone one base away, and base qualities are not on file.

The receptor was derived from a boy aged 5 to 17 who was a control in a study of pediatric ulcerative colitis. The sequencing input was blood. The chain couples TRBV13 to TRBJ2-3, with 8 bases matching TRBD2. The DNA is TGTGCCAGCAGCCCCGGGGGGGCCAGCTCAGATACGCAGTATTTT. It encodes CASSPGGASSDTQYF.